The 18 T cell receptor delta chains in this list originate from one sample, sequenced in a study of delta chains in infants with herpesvirus infections. Gamma-chain- and delta-chain-specific primers converted PBMC RNA into TCR cDNA. TCRdb used CATT to re-call clones from the RT-PCR reads. The sample has about 670 delta-chain clones; over 12% are singletons. This material consisted of peripheral blood, taken at time point 1 of longitudinal follow-up. These receptors originate from a human donor who was a Ugandan infant, either HIV-exposed or HIV-unexposed (not recorded which).

Of note for this clone: A far larger clone is off by one base, so a read error is likely. The chain has TRDV1 and TRDJ1; D is unresolved. The CDR3 is 19 residues long. Germline V gene data show CDR1 as TSWWSYY and CDR2 as QGS. The V end was cut by 1 base, the J end by 4 bases, with 25 bases between. The CDR3 DNA is TGTGCTCTTGGGGAACAGATCGGCCGCGCAATGTCCTCCGTCGATAAACTCATCTTT. As protein: CALGEQIGRAMSSVDKLIF.

For this clone: A single base is all that separates this from a far larger clone, so a read error is likely. This specimen includes other DNA sequences encoding the same CDR3. The rearrangement links TRDV1 to TRDJ1, with 10 nucleotides matching TRDD3. CDR3 size: 23 residues. The V gene's germline CDR1 is TSWWSYY and CDR2 QGS. Here the CDR3 reads CALGELGTFLLRMYWGITDKLIF. In DNA form, the CDR3 reads TGTGCTCTTGGGGAACTAGGTACGTTCCTTTTAAGGATGTACTGGGGGATCACCGACAAACTCATCTTT.

In its sample, this clone was seen a few times. The chain is built from TRDV3 and TRDJ1, with D tentatively TRDD2 or TRDD3 (5 bases each). The length of the CDR3 is 20 residues. Trimming took 0 bases from V and 3 from J, leaving 32 bases between them. Germline CDR1 and CDR2: TVYSNPD and GDNSRS (reference sequence). CDR3 nucleotide sequence: TGTGCCTTTAGAGGTACGTTTCCTGGGCTCTGGACCCACGCGCCCGATAAACTCATCTTT. As protein: CAFRGTFPGLWTHAPDKLIF.

Relative to its sample, this clone is large (0.1 to 1%). Other DNA sequences of this sample code for an identical CDR3. The V gene is TRDV1, the J gene TRDJ1, with 11 bases that match TRDD3. V dropped 3 bases and J dropped 1; count of bases not matched to a gene: 37. The CDR3 has 27 amino acids. Germline CDR1 is TSWWSYY and CDR2 is QGS. The CDR3 loop is CALGDFSILLRPCFRLLGDRFTDKLIF. CDR3 DNA: TGTGCTCTTGGGGATTTTTCGATCCTCTTGAGGCCTTGCTTTCGGTTACTGGGGGATAGATTCACCGATAAACTCATCTTT.

This clone is labeled medium-sized. The V and J genes are TRDV1 and TRDJ1, with 11 positions matching TRDD3. The germline V gene encodes CDR1 TSWWSYY and CDR2 QGS. The CDR3 has 21 amino acids. With V trimmed by 6 bases and J by 5 bases, 26 bases remained unmatched. The CDR3 is CALGEDIFSLGDIPTRDKLIF. CDR3 bases: TGTGCTCTTGGAGAAGATATTTTCTCACTGGGGGATATCCCAACCAGGGATAAACTCATCTTT.

By proportion, this clone is large. The V gene is TRDV1, the J gene TRDJ1; 8 bases agree with TRDD3. J gave up 1 base and V 0 bases, and 16 bases lay outside the gene matches. There are 20 residues in the CDR3. CDR1 TSWWSYY and CDR2 QGS come from the germline V gene. This chain's CDR3 is CALGELHYRGYPFSTDKLIF. CDR3 nucleotide sequence: TGTGCTCTTGGGGAACTTCACTACCGGGGATACCCTTTCTCCACCGATAAACTCATCTTT.

A few counts support this clone. A read error may be the cause here, since a much bigger clone is one base away. V and J are TRDV1 and TRDJ1; 11 bases map to TRDD3. V dropped 1 base and J dropped 0; count of bases not matched to a gene: 28. CDR1 is TSWWSYY, CDR2 QGS, per germline. The CDR3 spans 25 residues. The CDR3 DNA sequence: TGTGCTCTTGGGGAACCCACCTTCCTACGGGTAAAGGTACTGGGGGATAACTACTACACCGATAAACTCATCTTT. Protein product: CALGEPTFLRVKVLGDNYYTDKLIF.

There are a few counts of this clone. This is likely an artifact of a read error, given a far larger clone one base away. The same CDR3 can be traced to other DNA sequences in this sample. The gene calls are TRDV2 and TRDJ3; 9 bases agree with TRDD3. Germline lookup yields CDR1 GEAIGNYY and CDR2 EKD. The CDR3 is 18 amino acids. The CDR3, as DNA: TGTGCCTGTGATGTACTGGGGGAGAGCTCCTGGGACACCCGACAGATGTTCTTC. It specifies CACDVLGESSWDTRQMFF.

As regards this clone: A read error is possible here, since a much larger clone lies one base away. Other DNA variants within this sample encode the same CDR3. The chain carries TRDV1 and TRDJ1; TRDD2 matches at 9 bases. The CDR3 runs 18 residues. With 4 bases clipped from V and 7 bases from J, the junction kept 19 bases outside the gene matches. Germline loops: CDR1 TSWWSYY, CDR2 QGS. The CDR3 DNA is TGTGCTCTTGGGGCTCCCGGCCTTCCTACGATGGGAGCACCTAAACTCATCTTT. It yields the protein CALGAPGLPTMGAPKLIF.

This sequence joins TRDV2 and TRDJ3, with no clear D. The J gene is absent in TCRdb and was assigned here via DNA matching to germline. Deletions cut 2 bases from V and 1 base from J, with 14 bases between. CDR1 and CDR2 from the germline V gene are GEAIGNYY and EKD. The CDR3 runs to 18 residues. CDR3 sequence: CACDSVTSLSWDTRQMFF. In DNA form, the CDR3 reads TGTGCCTGTGACAGCGTCACCTCCCTTTCCTGGGACACCCGACAGATGTTTTTC.

This clone is judged medium-sized (0.01 to 0.1%). The chain's CDR3 is CALGELGRKAVAKLIF. Here the CDR3 DNA reads TGTGCTCTTGGGGAACTTGGTCGAAAGGCGGTTGCTAAACTCATCTTT. The rearrangement joins TRDV1 to TRDJ1; D call uncertain. From germline, CDR1 is TSWWSYY and CDR2 QGS. The CDR3 loop spans 16 amino acids. The ends were cut back, 0 bases at V and 7 bases at J, with 18 bases in the middle.

Note on this clone: One base away lies a much larger clone, so this may be a sequencing read error. The same CDR3 arises from other DNA sequences in this sample as well. The chain has TRDV1 and TRDJ1; TRDD3 agrees at 8 bases. CDR3 length: 23 amino acids. With 4 bases clipped from V and 1 base from J, the junction kept 29 bases outside the gene matches. CDR1 is TSWWSYY, CDR2 QGS, per germline. The CDR3 region is CALGALFPLQIYWGVLGTDKLIF. CDR3 coding DNA: TGTGCTCTTGGGGCCCTGTTTCCCCTTCAAATTTACTGGGGGGTCCTGGGCACCGATAAACTCATCTTT.

The gene calls are TRDV1 and TRDJ1; D may be TRDD3 (6 bases). Germline V gene data show CDR1 as TSWWSYY and CDR2 as QGS. V shed 3 bases and J shed 4 bases, with 24 bases lying between them. The CDR3 consists of 18 residues. The CDR3 DNA reads as TGTGCTCTTGGGGAGCCCTTCATACTACTTGGGGGGAACGATAAACTCATCTTT. Protein sequence: CALGEPFILLGGNDKLIF.

As to this clone: One junction end disagrees with the germline gene, perhaps due to a read error. The chain joins TRDV2 to TRDJ3; 8 positions match TRDD3. No J segment appears in TCRdb, so it was assigned here by matching the sequence to germline. The CDR3 runs to 19 residues. CDR1 is GEAIGNYY, CDR2 EKD, per germline. The chain's CDR3 is CACDPAGGPTSWDARQMFF. In DNA form, the CDR3 reads TGTGCCTGTGACCCGGCTGGGGGACCCACCTCCTGGGACGCCCGACAGATGTTTTTC.

This clone is labeled large. Other DNA sequences in the same sample also yield this CDR3. This sequence joins TRDV3 and TRDJ1; 9 positions agree with TRDD3. Germline loops: CDR1 TVYSNPD, CDR2 GDNSRS (reference sequence). The V segment lost 0 bases and the J segment 0 bases; nucleotides outside the gene matches: 5. The CDR3 is made up of 15 amino acids. The CDR3 region has the DNA TGTGCCTTTAGCATACTGGGGGAAAACACCGATAAACTCATCTTT. Translation gives CAFSILGENTDKLIF.

Relative to its sample, this clone is large (0.1 to 1%). This chain joins TRDV1 and TRDJ1; unclear D gene. This CDR3 has 19 amino acids. V was pared by 3 bases and J by 6 bases, with 29 bases between. The germline gives CDR1 TSWWSYY, CDR2 QGS. CDR3 in amino acids: CALGDPAVPPGYHINKLIF. For the CDR3, the DNA is TGTGCTCTTGGGGACCCCGCGGTTCCCCCTGGTTATCATATTAATAAACTCATCTTT.

In this sample, this clone is large. The genes are TRDV1 and TRDJ1, with 12 nucleotides matching TRDD3. J gave up 2 bases and V 4 bases, and 17 bases lay outside the gene matches. The germline CDR1 and CDR2 sequences are TSWWSYY and QGS. This CDR3 region has 20 residues. DNA for the CDR3: TGTGCTCTTGGGGGTCCTATCCGTTACTGGGGGATACCTTGGACCGATAAACTCATCTTT. This sequence encodes CALGGPIRYWGIPWTDKLIF.

A note on this clone: This likely stems from a read error, as it lies one base from a far larger clone. The chain links TRDV3 to TRDJ2; TRDD3 matches at 12 bases. TCRdb is silent on the J gene; assignment here came from matching the DNA to germline. Germline CDR1 TVYSNPD, CDR2 GDNSRS (reference sequence). The CDR3 extends over 25 amino acids. Trimming cost V 5 bases and J 1 base; bases outside gene matches: 35. CDR3 sequence reads: CAPYIPPYYPHDWGIHLFLTAQLFF. CDR3 coding DNA: TGTGCCCCGTACATCCCCCCTTACTACCCCCATGACTGGGGGATACATTTATTTTTGACAGCACAACTCTTCTTT.